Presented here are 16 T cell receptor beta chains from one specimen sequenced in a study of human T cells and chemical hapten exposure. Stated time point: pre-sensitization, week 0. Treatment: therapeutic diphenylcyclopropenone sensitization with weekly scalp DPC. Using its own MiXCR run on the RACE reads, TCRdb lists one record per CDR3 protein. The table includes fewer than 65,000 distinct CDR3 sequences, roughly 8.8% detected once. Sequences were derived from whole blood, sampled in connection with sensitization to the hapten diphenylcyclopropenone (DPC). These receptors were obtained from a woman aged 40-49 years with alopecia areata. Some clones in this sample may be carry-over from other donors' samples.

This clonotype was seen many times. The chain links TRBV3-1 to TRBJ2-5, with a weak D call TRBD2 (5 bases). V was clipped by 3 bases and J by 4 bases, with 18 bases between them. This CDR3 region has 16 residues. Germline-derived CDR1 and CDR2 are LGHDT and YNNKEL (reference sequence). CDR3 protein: CASSHHGGPARETQYF. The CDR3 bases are TGTGCCAGCAGCCACCACGGAGGTCCGGCGAGAGAGACCCAGTACTTC.

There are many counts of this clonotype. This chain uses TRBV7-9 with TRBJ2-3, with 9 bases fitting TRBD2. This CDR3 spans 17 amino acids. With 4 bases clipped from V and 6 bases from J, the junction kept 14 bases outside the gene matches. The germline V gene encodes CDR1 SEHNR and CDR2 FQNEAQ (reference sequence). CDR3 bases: TGTGCCAGCAGCTCGACCCTAGCGGGGCGAGCTGGGGATACGCAGTATTTT. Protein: CASSSTLAGRAGDTQYF.

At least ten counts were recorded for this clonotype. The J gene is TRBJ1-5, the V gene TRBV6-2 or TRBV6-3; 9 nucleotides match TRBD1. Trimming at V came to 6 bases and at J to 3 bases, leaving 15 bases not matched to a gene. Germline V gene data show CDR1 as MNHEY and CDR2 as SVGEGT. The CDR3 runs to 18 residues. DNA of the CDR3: TGTGCCAGCAGCATTAGGACAGGGGCGATGGTAGCCAATCAGCCCCAGCATTTT. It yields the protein CASSIRTGAMVANQPQHF.

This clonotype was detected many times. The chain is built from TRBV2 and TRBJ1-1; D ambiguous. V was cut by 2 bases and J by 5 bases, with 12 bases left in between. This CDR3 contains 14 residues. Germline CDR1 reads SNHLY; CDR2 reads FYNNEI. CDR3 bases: TGTGCCAGCAGTGAAATGAGGTGGGGTACTGAAGCTTTCTTT. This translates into CASSEMRWGTEAFF. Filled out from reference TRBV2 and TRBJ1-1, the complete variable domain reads EPEVTQTPSHQVTQMGQEVILRCVPISNHLYFYWYRQILGQKVEFLVSFYNNEISEKSEIFDDQFSVERPDGSNFTLKIRSTKLEDSAMYFCASSEMRWGTEAFFGQGTRLTVV.

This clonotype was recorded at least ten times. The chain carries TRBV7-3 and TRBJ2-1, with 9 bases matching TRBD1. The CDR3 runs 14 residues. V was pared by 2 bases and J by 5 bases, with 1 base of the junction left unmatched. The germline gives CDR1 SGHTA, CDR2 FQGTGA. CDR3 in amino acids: CASSLGQGHNEQFF. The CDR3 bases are TGTGCCAGCAGCTTAGGACAGGGGCACAATGAGCAGTTCTTC.

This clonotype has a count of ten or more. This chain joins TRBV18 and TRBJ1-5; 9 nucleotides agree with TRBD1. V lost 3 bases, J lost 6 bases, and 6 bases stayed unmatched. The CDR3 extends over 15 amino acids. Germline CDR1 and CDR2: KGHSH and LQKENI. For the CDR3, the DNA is TGTGCCAGCTCACCGGGACAGGGCCCCGCTCAGCCCCAGCATTTT. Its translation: CASSPGQGPAQPQHF.

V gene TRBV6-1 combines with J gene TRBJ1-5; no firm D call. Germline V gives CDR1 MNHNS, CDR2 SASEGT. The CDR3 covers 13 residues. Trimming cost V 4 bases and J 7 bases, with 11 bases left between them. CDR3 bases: TGTGCCAGCAGTGGGGGATTGGTCCAGCCCCAGCATTTT. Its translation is CASSGGLVQPQHF.

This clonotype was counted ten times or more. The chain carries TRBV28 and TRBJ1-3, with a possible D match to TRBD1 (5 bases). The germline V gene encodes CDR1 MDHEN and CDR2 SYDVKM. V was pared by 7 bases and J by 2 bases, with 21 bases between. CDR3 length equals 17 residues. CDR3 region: CASTEMGGGVAGNTIYF. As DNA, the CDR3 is TGTGCCAGCACCGAAATGGGGGGAGGGGTCGCTGGAAACACCATATATTTT. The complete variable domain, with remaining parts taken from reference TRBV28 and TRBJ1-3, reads DVKVTQSSRYLVKRTGEKVFLECVQDMDHENMFWYRQDPGLGLRLIYFSYDVKMKEKGDIPEGYSVSREKKERFSLILESASTNQTSMYLCASTEMGGGVAGNTIYFGEGSWLTVV.

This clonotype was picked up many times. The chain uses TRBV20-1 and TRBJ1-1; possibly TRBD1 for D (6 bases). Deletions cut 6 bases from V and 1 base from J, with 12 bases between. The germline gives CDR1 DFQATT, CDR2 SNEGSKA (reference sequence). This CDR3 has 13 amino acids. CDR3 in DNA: TGCAGTGCACAAAGACAGGCGAACACTGAAGCTTTCTTT. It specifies CSAQRQANTEAFF.

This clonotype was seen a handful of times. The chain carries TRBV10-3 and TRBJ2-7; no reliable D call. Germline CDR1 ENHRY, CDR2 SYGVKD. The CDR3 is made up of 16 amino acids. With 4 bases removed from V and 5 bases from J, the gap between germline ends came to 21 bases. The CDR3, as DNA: TGTGCCATCAGTGCTCAAACCTACCTCACCGTCCACGAGCAGTACTTC. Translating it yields CAISAQTYLTVHEQYF.

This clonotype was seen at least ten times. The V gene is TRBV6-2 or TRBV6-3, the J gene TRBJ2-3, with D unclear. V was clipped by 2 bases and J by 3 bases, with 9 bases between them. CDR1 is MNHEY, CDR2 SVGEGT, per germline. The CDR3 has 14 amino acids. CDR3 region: CASSYGPETDTQYF. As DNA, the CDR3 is TGTGCCAGCAGTTACGGCCCAGAGACAGATACGCAGTATTTT.

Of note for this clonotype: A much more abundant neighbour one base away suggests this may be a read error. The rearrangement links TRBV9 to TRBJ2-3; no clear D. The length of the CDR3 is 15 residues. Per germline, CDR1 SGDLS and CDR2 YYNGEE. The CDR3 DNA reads TGTGCCATCAGCGTAGATCTAGGGAAGGCAGATACGCAGTATTTT. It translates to CAISVDLGKADTQYF.

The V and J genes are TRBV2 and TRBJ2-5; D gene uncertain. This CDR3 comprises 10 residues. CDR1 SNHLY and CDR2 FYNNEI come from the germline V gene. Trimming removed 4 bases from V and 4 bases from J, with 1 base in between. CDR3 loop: CASSVETQYF. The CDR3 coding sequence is TGTGCCAGCAGTGTAGAGACCCAGTACTTC.

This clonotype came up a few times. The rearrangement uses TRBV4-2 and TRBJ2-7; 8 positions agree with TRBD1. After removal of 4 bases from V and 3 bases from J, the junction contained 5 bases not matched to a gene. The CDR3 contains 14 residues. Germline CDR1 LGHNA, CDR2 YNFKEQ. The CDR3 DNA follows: TGTGCCAGCAGCCCCGACAGGGGTTACTACGAGCAGTACTTC. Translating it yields CASSPDRGYYEQYF.

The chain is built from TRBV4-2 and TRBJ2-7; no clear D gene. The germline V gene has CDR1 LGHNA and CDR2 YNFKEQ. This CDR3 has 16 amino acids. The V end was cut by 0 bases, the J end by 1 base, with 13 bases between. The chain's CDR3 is CASSQDTRIRSYEQYF. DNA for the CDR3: TGTGCCAGCAGCCAAGATACCAGAATTCGGTCCTACGAGCAGTACTTC.

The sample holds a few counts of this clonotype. CDR3 sequence reads: CASSGLPGTGNTEAFF. The CDR3 DNA reads TGTGCCAGCAGTGGATTACCCGGGACAGGCAACACTGAAGCTTTCTTT. The chain employs TRBV25-1 and TRBJ1-1; 8 nucleotides line up with TRBD1. CDR1 and CDR2 (germline): MGHDK, SYGVNS. V lost 4 bases, J lost 2 bases, and 9 bases stayed unmatched. CDR3 length equals 16 residues.